This TCR beta chain appears in the sequencing data of a study of early T cells in non-severe SARS-CoV-2 infection. Study context: Unpaired chains resulted from sequencing bulk RNA of unsorted whole blood. Study findings and constraints: The matching step, a VDJdb search, favored anti-spike CD8 responses and missed private and CD4 specificities.

The ends were cut back, 4 bases at V and 9 bases at J, with 16 bases in the middle. The CDR3 is 15 residues long. CDR1 LGHDT and CDR2 YNNKEL come from the germline V gene (reference sequence). In regard to this clonotype: The antigen remains unidentified.

Attachment of unique molecular identifiers to individual cDNA molecules was performed. Using its own MiXCR run on the 5' RACE reads, TCRdb lists one record per CDR3 protein. The repertoire includes more than 60,000 distinct CDR3 sequences, over 4.5% of them detected once, and around 4.9% sits in the top ten. Sequencing was carried out using whole blood. This sequence joins TRBV3-1 and TRBJ1-6; maybe TRBD1 (5 bases). The TCR comes from an adult who was a healthcare worker with PCR-confirmed SARS-CoV-2 infection or an uninfected control (not recorded which). The CDR3 sequence: CASSPTDSIGSPLHF. In nucleotides, the CDR3 is TGTGCCAGCAGCCCGACCGACAGCATCGGTTCACCCCTCCACTTT.